These 22 T cell receptor beta chains share one sample of origin, sequenced in a study of T cells in Graves' hyperthyroidism and ophthalmopathy. What was amplified from RNA transcripts were TCR beta CDR3 regions. The primer set for the first-round RT-PCR of the TCR CDR3 was HTBI. TCRdb ran MiXCR on the multiplex PCR reads and lists one entry per CDR3 protein. The table has roughly 300,000 distinct CDR3 sequences, 21% seen once; the top ten hold around half. Sample: blood. The source is a woman aged 45-65 years with Graves' hyperthyroidism.

V usage is TRBV28 and J usage is TRBJ1-2; maybe TRBD1 (5 bases). CDR1 and CDR2 from the germline V gene are MDHEN and SYDVKM. CDR3 length: 14 amino acids. V was clipped by 5 bases and J by 4 bases, with 14 bases between them. As DNA, the CDR3 is TGTGCCAGCAGTCCCTTCAGGGAGAGCTATGGCTACACCTTC. It specifies CASSPFRESYGYTF.

This clonotype was found many times. This rearrangement joins TRBV5-5 to TRBJ2-3; no definite D call. Germline loops: CDR1 SGHKS, CDR2 YYEKEE (reference sequence). The germline V and J ends were trimmed by 7 bases and 5 bases, with 14 bases remaining between them. CDR3 length: 13 residues. The chain's CDR3 is CASDRRAGDTQYF. The CDR3 DNA follows: TGTGCCAGCGATAGACGCGCAGGAGATACGCAGTATTTT.

This clonotype was seen repeatedly, ten times or more. This rearrangement joins TRBV7-9 to TRBJ2-5; 12 bases map to TRBD1. J gave up 5 bases and V 2 bases, and 6 bases lay outside the gene matches. This CDR3 has 16 amino acids. The germline V gene encodes CDR1 SEHNR and CDR2 FQNEAQ (reference sequence). CDR3 region: CASSLFGTGGAETQYF. Here the CDR3 DNA reads TGTGCCAGCAGCTTATTTGGGACAGGGGGCGCGGAGACCCAGTACTTC. The entire variable domain, with the rest obtained from reference TRBV7-9 and TRBJ2-5, is as follows: DTGVSQNPRHKITKRGQNVTFRCDPISEHNRLYWYRQTLGQGPEFLTYFQNEAQLEKSRLLSDRFSAERPKGSFSTLEIQRTEQGDSAMYLCASSLFGTGGAETQYFGPGTRLLVL.

The chain recombines TRBV5-1 with TRBJ2-5, with D possibly matching TRBD2 (6 bases). The CDR3 sequence is 16 residues long. Trimming took 0 bases from V and 5 from J, leaving 17 bases between them. Germline CDR1 is SGHRS and CDR2 is YFSETQ. The CDR3 spells CASSLARDSRGETQYF. The CDR3 DNA reads TGCGCCAGCAGCTTGGCCCGGGACTCCAGAGGGGAGACCCAGTACTTC.

There are many counts of this clonotype. The rearrangement links TRBV10-1 to TRBJ2-3, with 9 bases aligning to TRBD2. Germline V gene sequence: CDR1 WNHNN, CDR2 SYGVQD (reference sequence). The V gene end was trimmed by 0 bases and the J gene end by 2 bases; junction bases not matched to a gene: 3. This CDR3 is 16 amino acids long. CDR3 sequence: CASSESPSGTTDTQYF. DNA of the CDR3: TGCGCCAGCAGTGAGTCTCCTAGCGGGACCACAGATACGCAGTATTTT.

This clonotype occurred a few times. This sequence joins TRBV12-3 or TRBV12-4 and TRBJ1-2, with a tentative D call TRBD1 (6 bases). V was cut by 7 bases and J by 4 bases, with 16 bases left in between. The CDR3 contains 14 residues. The DNA for the CDR3 is TGTGCCAGCACCCGGGACACCCGATCCTATGGCTACACCTTC. It codes for CASTRDTRSYGYTF.

This clonotype was recorded many times. The chain combines TRBV10-3 with TRBJ2-7; D remains unclear. In germline, CDR1 is ENHRY, CDR2 SYGVKD. CDR3 size: 13 residues. Trimming pared 6 bases from V and 4 bases from J, leaving 13 bases between. The DNA for the CDR3 is TGTGCCATCAGAAATAGCAATCCGTACGAGCAGTACTTC. It codes for CAIRNSNPYEQYF.

This clonotype was observed a handful of times. This rearrangement joins TRBV4-1 to TRBJ2-1; 7 bases match TRBD2. The V segment lost 6 bases and the J segment 10 bases; nucleotides outside the gene matches: 15. The CDR3 runs 15 residues. CDR1 is MGHRA and CDR2 is YSYEKL in the germline V gene. The CDR3 nucleotides read TGCGCCAGCAGTCCATTCCGGGACTACCTTTGGGAGCAGTTCTTC. It translates to CASSPFRDYLWEQFF.

This clonotype was recorded at least ten times. V is TRBV20-1 and J is TRBJ1-2; no reliable D call. Looked up from germline, CDR1 is DFQATT and CDR2 is SNEGSKA (reference sequence). The CDR3 is 14 residues long. Between the trimmed V and J ends, which lost 0 bases and 3 bases, there was a span of 11 bases. The CDR3 region has the DNA TGCAGTGCTAGAGATCGTAAAAACCACTATGGCTACACCTTC. Its protein is CSARDRKNHYGYTF.

This clonotype was observed at least ten times. The chain carries TRBV14 and TRBJ2-7; 9 nucleotides align to TRBD1. The germline CDR1 and CDR2 sequences are SGHDN and FVKESK. CDR3 size: 16 residues. V lost 6 bases, J lost 2 bases, and 11 bases stayed unmatched. The CDR3 region is CASRPDPGQGTYEQYF. The DNA for the CDR3 is TGTGCCAGCAGGCCCGACCCGGGACAGGGTACCTACGAGCAGTACTTC.

The rearrangement links TRBV12-3 or TRBV12-4 to TRBJ2-5; maybe TRBD1 (7 bases). Trimming stripped 2 bases from V and 0 bases from J, with 19 bases between. The CDR3 is 18 residues long. CDR3 loop: CASSLRLGGQRYQETQYF. CDR3 coding DNA: TGTGCCAGCAGTTTACGACTCGGGGGACAGAGGTACCAAGAGACCCAGTACTTC.

This clonotype was seen a handful of times. V is TRBV6-1 and J is TRBJ2-7, with TRBD1 matching 9 bases. Germline-derived CDR1 and CDR2 are MNHNS and SASEGT. J lost 2 bases, V lost 4 bases, and 3 bases had no gene match. CDR3 length: 14 residues. The CDR3 DNA reads TGTGCCAGCAGTGGGGGACAGGGAACCTACGAGCAGTACTTC. It specifies CASSGGQGTYEQYF.

This clonotype has a handful of counts. CDR3 in DNA: TGTGCCAGCAGAAGACAGCCCCAAGAGACCCAGTACTTC. Translation: CASRRQPQETQYF. This chain uses TRBV11-2 with TRBJ2-5; a possible D gene is TRBD1 (5 bases). V shed 6 bases and J shed 1 base, with 9 bases lying between them. This CDR3 comprises 13 residues. In germline, CDR1 is SGHAT, CDR2 FQNNGV. Filled out from reference TRBV11-2 and TRBJ2-5, the complete variable domain reads EAGVAQSPRYKIIEKRQSVAFWCNPISGHATLYWYQQILGQGPKLLIQFQNNGVVDDSQLPKDRFSAERLKGVDSTLKIQPAKLEDSAVYLCASRRQPQETQYFGPGTRLLVL.

This clonotype was recorded at least ten times. The chain combines TRBV30 with TRBJ2-3; 9 nucleotides line up with TRBD2. V lost 2 bases, J lost 8 bases, and 11 bases stayed unmatched. CDR1 is GTSNPN and CDR2 is SVGIG in the germline V gene (reference sequence). The CDR3 is 15 residues long. CDR3 in amino acids: CAWSLNSGGKGTQYF. As DNA, the CDR3 is TGTGCCTGGAGTTTAAATAGCGGGGGAAAGGGTACGCAGTATTTT.

This clonotype was recorded at least ten times. The chain couples TRBV28 to TRBJ2-5; 7 bases are shared with TRBD1. CDR1 and CDR2 (germline): MDHEN, SYDVKM. CDR3 size: 18 residues. V shed 6 bases, J shed 2 bases, and the junction held 18 bases outside the gene matches. The CDR3 spells CASRRIRGRTRVQETQYF. Written as DNA, the CDR3 is TGTGCCAGCAGGCGAATAAGGGGGCGGACCCGAGTACAAGAGACCCAGTACTTC.

There are many counts of this clonotype. The V and J genes are TRBV30 and TRBJ1-5, with D maybe TRBD1 (5 bases). The CDR3 is 12 amino acids. CDR1 is GTSNPN, CDR2 SVGIG, per germline (reference sequence). V lost 5 bases and J lost 1, with 6 bases in between. CDR3 sequence (DNA): TGTGCCTGGGGGGACAGCAATCAGCCCCAGCATTTT. Its translation: CAWGDSNQPQHF.

This clonotype came up a few times. The chain uses TRBV6-5 and TRBJ2-2, with D possibly matching TRBD2 (5 bases). Trimming removed 0 bases from V and 4 bases from J, with 12 bases in between. CDR3 length: 16 amino acids. CDR1 is MNHEY and CDR2 is SVGAGI in the germline V gene. CDR3 residues: CASSYSGPEGTGELFF. The CDR3, as DNA: TGTGCCAGCAGTTACTCCGGGCCTGAGGGCACCGGGGAGCTGTTTTTT.

The genes are TRBV5-1 and TRBJ2-7; tentative D call: TRBD1 (6 bases). CDR3 length equals 13 residues. The germline CDR1 and CDR2 sequences are SGHRS and YFSETQ. V gave up 7 bases and J gave up 4 bases, with 15 bases separating them. The CDR3 spells CASPTGSRYEQYF. The CDR3 nucleotides read TGCGCCAGCCCTACAGGGTCCCGGTACGAGCAGTACTTC.

This clonotype was picked up a small number of times. This chain uses TRBV6-1 with TRBJ1-4; 7 bases are shared with TRBD1. The CDR3 consists of 12 residues. Looked up from germline, CDR1 is MNHNS and CDR2 is SASEGT. V trimming: 6 bases; J trimming: 5 bases; junction bases outside the gene matches: 0. CDR3 amino acids: CASRTGNEKLFF. The CDR3 coding sequence is TGTGCCAGCAGGACAGGGAATGAAAAACTGTTTTTT.

V gene TRBV7-9 combines with J gene TRBJ2-1, with D tentatively TRBD2 (5 bases). This CDR3 comprises 14 residues. Germline values: CDR1 SEHNR, CDR2 FQNEAQ (reference sequence). The V end lost 6 bases, the J end lost 12 bases, and 21 bases lay between the germline ends. CDR3 nucleotide sequence: TGTGCCAGCAGTGACGGACTGGCCCTGCCTTTGCAGTTCTTC. Protein product: CASSDGLALPLQFF.

This clonotype was observed many times. V is TRBV6-2 or TRBV6-3 and J is TRBJ1-6; TRBD1 aligns across 10 bases. V shed 6 bases and J 7 bases; nucleotides not matched to a gene: 3. The germline gives CDR1 MNHEY, CDR2 SVGEGT. The CDR3 is 14 amino acids. CDR3 in DNA: TGTGCCAGCAGGGACAGGGGGGGAAATTCACCCCTCCACTTT. Residues: CASRDRGGNSPLHF.

This clonotype has a count of ten or more. The gene calls are TRBV30 and TRBJ2-1; 10 bases match TRBD2. Germline V gene sequence: CDR1 GTSNPN, CDR2 SVGIG (reference sequence). J gave up 4 bases and V 2 bases, and 2 bases lay outside the gene matches. This CDR3 region has 14 residues. CDR3 region: CAWSRAGGYNEQFF. In nucleotides, the CDR3 is TGTGCCTGGAGTAGAGCGGGAGGGTACAATGAGCAGTTCTTC.